This T cell receptor (beta chain) originates from a study of shared clonotypes between healthy human individuals. The CDR3 runs to 15 residues. TCRdb keeps only in-frame clones here, not all; method: immunoSEQ multiplex PCR. Among millions of clones, more than 90% were seen once, and the ten largest hold 0.13% to 0.15%. The TCR comes from a man aged 18 to 30 in good health. V usage is TRBV12-2 and J usage is TRBJ2-7; the listed D gene, TRBD1, was not tested against the DNA. TRBV12-2 is a pseudogene. Input material: naive CD4+ T cells sorted from blood. Subset meaning: CD45RA+ positively selected. The CDR3 nucleotides are TGTGCAAGTCTCATACAGGTGACTGTTTCCTACGAGCAGTACTTC. Its translation: CASLIQVTVSYEQYF.